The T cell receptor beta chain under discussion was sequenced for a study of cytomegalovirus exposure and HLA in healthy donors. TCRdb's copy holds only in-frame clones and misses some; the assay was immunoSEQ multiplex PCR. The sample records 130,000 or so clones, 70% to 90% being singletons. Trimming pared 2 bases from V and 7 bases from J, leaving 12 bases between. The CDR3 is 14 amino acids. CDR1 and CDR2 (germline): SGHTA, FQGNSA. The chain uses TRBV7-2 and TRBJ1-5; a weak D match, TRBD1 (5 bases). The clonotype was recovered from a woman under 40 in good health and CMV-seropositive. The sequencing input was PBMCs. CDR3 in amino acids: CASSLRGGGQPQHF. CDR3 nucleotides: TGTGCCAGCAGCTTACGTGGGGGGGGACAGCCCCAGCATTTT.